The 12 T cell receptor beta chains in this list originate from one sample, sequenced in a study of cytomegalovirus exposure and HLA in healthy donors. Primers for the PCR totalled 60 Vbeta and 13 Jbeta. Some clones are missing from TCRdb's copy, which holds only in-frame ones; the method was immunoSEQ multiplex PCR. The sample holds 70,000 to 80,000 clones; around 73% are singletons and the top ten take roughly 8.9%. Sequenced sample: PBMCs. Receptor source: a woman aged 40-49 years in good health and CMV-seropositive.

CDR3 nucleotides: TGTGCCGGTGGAGAAGTCGTGAACACTGAAGCTTTCTTT. This translates into CAGGEVVNTEAFF. The V gene is TRBV7-9, the J gene TRBJ1-1; unclear D gene. CDR1 and CDR2 (germline): SEHNR, FQNEAQ (reference sequence). Trimming took 11 bases from V and 0 from J, leaving 13 bases between them. This CDR3 region has 13 residues.

The J gene is TRBJ1-2, the V gene TRBV4-1, with 8 bases lining up with TRBD1. J was trimmed by 7 bases and V by 2 bases; bases with no gene match: 6. CDR3 size: 14 residues. Germline V gene sequence: CDR1 MGHRA, CDR2 YSYEKL. Here the CDR3 reads CASSQIGRGPGYTF. CDR3 sequence (DNA): TGCGCCAGCAGCCAAATCGGCAGGGGGCCTGGCTACACCTTC.

This chain uses TRBV10-3 with TRBJ2-7, with 9 bases fitting TRBD1. CDR1 is ENHRY, CDR2 SYGVKD, per germline. The CDR3 consists of 14 residues. Unmatched junction bases numbered 7, after V lost 6 bases and J lost 4 bases. CDR3 nucleotides: TGTGCCATCAGAGCCGGAGACAGGGGGTACGAGCAGTACTTC. Protein product: CAIRAGDRGYEQYF.

This chain uses TRBV28 with TRBJ1-2; 7 positions match TRBD1. The trim removed 7 bases at V and 4 bases at J, leaving 12 bases unmatched. CDR1 and CDR2 from the germline V gene are MDHEN and SYDVKM. CDR3 length: 15 amino acids. CDR3 bases: TGTGCCAGCATATCAATATCGGACAGGACCTATGGCTACACCTTC. Translated: CASISISDRTYGYTF.

V gene TRBV4-3 combines with J gene TRBJ1-2; possibly TRBD1 for D (6 bases). V was pared by 4 bases and J by 4 bases, with 13 bases between. CDR3 length: 14 amino acids. The germline gives CDR1 LGHNA, CDR2 YSLEER. CDR3 residues: CASSLSQGSYGYTF. DNA for the CDR3: TGCGCCAGCAGCCTGAGCCAGGGGAGCTATGGCTACACCTTC.

CDR3 loop: CASSPQGQGVGEQYF. In DNA, the CDR3 is TGCGCCAGCAGCCCCCAGGGACAGGGGGTAGGGGAGCAGTACTTC. The chain carries TRBV5-1 and TRBJ2-7; 11 bases align to TRBD1. The J segment lost 7 bases and the V segment lost 4 bases, leaving 10 bases of the junction unmatched. The CDR3 spans 15 residues. The germline gives CDR1 SGHRS, CDR2 YFSETQ. Full variable domain (missing parts from reference TRBV5-1 and TRBJ2-7): KAGVTQTPRYLIKTRGQQVTLSCSPISGHRSVSWYQQTPGQGLQFLFEYFSETQRNKGNFPGRFSGRQFSNSRSEMNVSTLELGDSALYLCASSPQGQGVGEQYFGPGTRLTVT.

On this clone itself: At one end the junction does not follow the germline gene, possibly because of a read error. The gene calls are TRBV5-1 and TRBJ2-7, with 9 bases fitting TRBD1. This CDR3 spans 15 amino acids. Per the germline V gene, CDR1 is SGHRS and CDR2 is YFSETQ. The CDR3 protein is CASSLDRGSFYEQYF. In DNA form, the CDR3 reads TGCGCCAGCAGTTTGGACAGGGGTTCCTTTTACGAGCAGTACTTC.

The chain is built from TRBV7-2 and TRBJ2-7, with 8 bases identical to TRBD1. The V segment lost 5 bases and the J segment 4 bases; nucleotides outside the gene matches: 7. Germline CDR1 and CDR2: SGHTA and FQGNSA. The CDR3 sequence is 14 residues long. The CDR3 is CASSPRTGHYEQYF. The CDR3 coding sequence is TGTGCCAGCAGCCCCCGGACAGGGCATTACGAGCAGTACTTC.

The chain joins TRBV19 to TRBJ2-2; 7 bases fit TRBD1. Germline V lookup: CDR1 LNHDA, CDR2 SQIVND (reference sequence). V lost 5 bases and J lost 4; bases outside the gene matches: 7. CDR3 length: 15 residues. The CDR3 DNA follows: TGTGCCAGTAGTGTAACAGGGGTCGGCACCGGGGAGCTGTTTTTT. Translated: CASSVTGVGTGELFF.

The genes are TRBV6-5 and TRBJ2-3; 10 positions match TRBD1. CDR1 is MNHEY, CDR2 SVGAGI, per germline. The length of the CDR3 is 15 residues. J was trimmed by 3 bases and V by 6 bases; bases with no gene match: 6. The CDR3 DNA follows: TGTGCCAGCAGGACAGGGGGCTGGGGGACAGATACGCAGTATTTT. Amino acids: CASRTGGWGTDTQYF.

The rearrangement links TRBV7-9 to TRBJ1-2; no clear D. With 5 bases removed from V and 0 bases from J, the gap between germline ends came to 13 bases. CDR3 size: 15 residues. The germline V gene has CDR1 SEHNR and CDR2 FQNEAQ (reference sequence). The CDR3 DNA is TGTGCCAGCAGCGGCCAACAGAGTACTAACTATGGCTACACCTTC. This gives the protein CASSGQQSTNYGYTF.

The chain couples TRBV5-5 to TRBJ1-4, with TRBD1 matching 7 bases. Germline V CDR1 and CDR2: SGHKS, YYEKEE (reference sequence). V lost 1 base, J lost 4 bases, and 7 bases stayed unmatched. CDR3 length: 16 residues. In DNA form, the CDR3 reads TGTGCCAGCAGCTTGATATTAAACAGGGGTAATGAAAAACTGTTTTTT. Its translation: CASSLILNRGNEKLFF.